This is a list of T cell receptor beta chains from one sample in a study of control samples from healthy donors and cancer patients. The protocol was immunoSEQ multiplex PCR, while the TCRdb copy is restricted to in-frame clones and leaves out a portion. Altogether some 67,000 clones are present, roughly 89% being singletons, with the ten largest covering 19%. Sample: PBMCs. All receptors derive from a man aged 55 to 70 with lung cancer. Both conserved end residues are part of each CDR3. D genes are given only for firm matches. Rows may omit the clone size; those that give it use once, few, many or a size class.

d_gene	abundance	j_gene	v_gene	CDR3nt	CDR3aa
TRBD1	once	TRBJ1-1	TRBV5-5	TGTGCCAGCAGCCCACAGGGGTTGAACACTGAAGCTTTCTTT	CASSPQGLNTEAFF
NA	NA	TRBJ1-5	TRBV25-1	TGTGCCAGCAGTCCCGGTTGGGGGAGGAATCAGCCCCAGCATTTT	CASSPGWGRNQPQHF
NA	NA	TRBJ1-4	TRBV5-1	TGCGCCAGCAGCTTGGTTGGGTTTAGGTTGGGAGCGGAAAAACTGTTTTTT	CASSLVGFRLGAEKLFF
NA	NA	TRBJ1-4	TRBV20-1	TGCAGTGCTAGTTTTGGCAGGGACGGTGAAAAACTGTTTTTT	CSASFGRDGEKLFF
NA	NA	TRBJ2-2	TRBV5-1	TGCGCCAGCAGCGGCAGCCTGGCAGCCACCGGGGAGCTGTTTTTT	CASSGSLAATGELFF
NA	NA	TRBJ1-1	TRBV2	TGTGCCAGCAGTTGGACGAACACTGAAGCTTTCTTT	CASSWTNTEAFF
NA	NA	TRBJ1-1	TRBV14	TGTGCCAGCAGCCTACAGGGGAACACTGAAGCTTTCTTT	CASSLQGNTEAFF
TRBD1	NA	TRBJ2-2	TRBV4-1	TGCGCCAGCAGCCCGACAGGGGGTATTACCGGGGAGCTGTTTTTT	CASSPTGGITGELFF
NA	NA	TRBJ2-7	TRBV11-3	TGTGCCAGCAGCTTAGCGGGGAATACCTACGAGCAGTACTTC	CASSLAGNTYEQYF
TRBD2	NA	TRBJ2-3	TRBV9	TGTGCCAGCAGCGTAGGCCTAGCGGGGGCTAGCACAGATACGCAGTATTTT	CASSVGLAGASTDTQYF
TRBD1	few	TRBJ1-3	TRBV13	TGTGCCAGCAGCTTGACAGGGAATTCTGGAAACACCATATATTTT	CASSLTGNSGNTIYF
NA	NA	TRBJ2-7	TRBV12-3/TRBV12-4	TGTGCCAGCAAGGGTCGTGGCTACGAGCAGTACTTC	CASKGRGYEQYF
NA	once	TRBJ2-1	TRBV4-2	TGTGCCAGCAGCGCCCGGGCCTACTTAGACAATGAGCAGTTCTTC	CASSARAYLDNEQFF
NA	NA	TRBJ2-3	TRBV24-1	TGTGCCACCAGTGACCCTGGACCCGGCGATACGCAGTATTTT	CATSDPGPGDTQYF
NA	once	TRBJ2-1	TRBV5-1	TGCGCCAGCAGCTTGTTTGGGAGCCTGAGTAACAATGAGCAGTTCTTC	CASSLFGSLSNNEQFF
TRBD2	NA	TRBJ2-1	TRBV11-2	TGTGCCAGCAGCCCACTCGTTACTAGCGGGGGGGTATACAATGAGCAGTTCTTC	CASSPLVTSGGVYNEQFF
TRBD2	NA	TRBJ2-3	TRBV7-8	TGTGCCAGCAGCTTATCAAGCGGGGGGGCAGATACGCAGTATTTT	CASSLSSGGADTQYF
NA	NA	TRBJ1-6	TRBV6-1	TGTGCCAGCAGTGAAGGGTCCCGAGGCTATAATTCACCCCTCCACTTT	CASSEGSRGYNSPLHF
NA	once	TRBJ1-2	TRBV6-6	TGTGCCAGCAGTTCACTTGACCGGGGCTATGGCTACACCTTC	CASSSLDRGYGYTF
TRBD1	NA	TRBJ1-5	TRBV5-1	TGCGCCAGCAGCTTGGAGCCAGGGGGTCAGCCCCAGCATTTT	CASSLEPGGQPQHF
TRBD2	NA	TRBJ2-5	TRBV10-1	TGCGCCAGAACCCACGGAGCGGGGGAAGAGACCCAGTACTTC	CARTHGAGEETQYF
NA	NA	TRBJ1-4	TRBV9	TGTGCCAGCAGCGTAGGTATGGGCATTATGAACGAAAAACTGTTTTTT	CASSVGMGIMNEKLFF
TRBD2	NA	TRBJ2-3	TRBV6-2/TRBV6-3	TGTGCCAGCAGTACTTTAGCGGGGGGGCCTCGGGGCACAGATACGCAGTATTTT	CASSTLAGGPRGTDTQYF
TRBD2	NA	TRBJ2-3	TRBV3-1/TRBV3-2	TGTGCCAGCAGCCAAGGGGCCCCACTAGCGGGGGGCCCCTATACGCAGTATTTT	CASSQGAPLAGGPYTQYF
NA	NA	TRBJ1-6	TRBV27	TGTGCCAGCAGTTTAGGAGGGGAGGTTACCTATAATTCACCCCTCCACTTT	CASSLGGEVTYNSPLHF
NA	NA	TRBJ2-3	TRBV24-1	TGTGCCACCAGTGATTTCGAGGATCGGATAGATACGCAGTATTTT	CATSDFEDRIDTQYF
NA	NA	TRBJ2-3	TRBV19	TGTGCCAGTAGCCCCCGGAGTGGGGAAACTAGCACAGATACGCAGTATTTT	CASSPRSGETSTDTQYF
TRBD2	NA	TRBJ2-3	TRBV7-3	TGTGCCAGCAGCCCTAGCGGTGTAAGCTTGGGTACGCAGTATTTT	CASSPSGVSLGTQYF
TRBD2	NA	TRBJ2-1	TRBV15	TGTGCCACCAGCCCGTGGACTAGCGGGGGGGCACGGCATGAGCAGTTCTTC	CATSPWTSGGARHEQFF
NA	NA	TRBJ1-1	TRBV5-1	TGCGCCAGCAGCTCCCGATTGGGGCAGGGCGTTACAGCTTTCTTT	CASSSRLGQGVTAFF
TRBD1	NA	TRBJ2-3	TRBV10-1	TGCGCCAGCAGTGTTTACCGGGACAGCTTTAGCACAGATACGCAGTATTTT	CASSVYRDSFSTDTQYF
NA	NA	TRBJ1-3	TRBV29-1	TGCAGCGTTGTAGTGAGTCTCTCTGGAAACACCATATATTTT	CSVVVSLSGNTIYF
TRBD1	NA	TRBJ2-3	TRBV6-4	TGTGCCAGCAGTCCTGACAGGGTCACAGATACGCAGTATTTT	CASSPDRVTDTQYF
NA	NA	TRBJ2-1	TRBV20-1	TGCAGTGCTGTTGCCGGGGGTGAGCAGTTCTTC	CSAVAGGEQFF
NA	NA	TRBJ2-1	TRBV6-4	TGTGCCAGCAGTGGCAGTCGTCTCGTAGGTGAGCAGTTCTTC	CASSGSRLVGEQFF
NA	NA	TRBJ1-2	TRBV5-6	TGTGCCAGCAGCTTGTACGGGCCCCAGCATGGCTACACCTTC	CASSLYGPQHGYTF